Below, 28 T cell receptor beta chains from the same sample are listed, as sequenced in a study of blood T cell repertoires in COVID-19. Sequenced by immunoSEQ multiplex PCR; TCRdb stores in-frame clones only, minus some. The sample has 140,000 or so clones, around three quarters seen once. Sequences were obtained from peripheral blood. Source of these receptors: a man between 50 and 59 years old with acute or convalescent COVID-19.

The chain couples TRBV7-6 to TRBJ1-2; D not resolved. CDR3 length equals 16 residues. CDR1 and CDR2 (germline): SGHVS, FNYEAQ. Trimming removed 3 bases at V and 3 bases at J, with 17 bases between. The CDR3 reads CASSFPGFLTYYGYTF. As DNA, the CDR3 is TGTGCCAGCAGCTTCCCGGGGTTCTTAACCTACTATGGCTACACCTTC.

This clone was seen more than once but under ten times. V usage is TRBV10-2 and J usage is TRBJ1-2; the D is unclear. The CDR3 consists of 13 residues. Trimming took off 4 bases at V and 5 bases at J, with 11 bases between the two ends. In germline, CDR1 is WSHSY, CDR2 SAAADI. The CDR3 DNA sequence: TGCGCCAGCAGTGTAGTCAGGCAGTATGGCTACACCTTC. The encoded protein is CASSVVRQYGYTF.

This clone was observed once. The J gene is TRBJ1-2, the V gene TRBV5-1, with TRBD1 matching 7 bases. The CDR3 has 14 amino acids. Per germline, CDR1 SGHRS and CDR2 YFSETQ. J was trimmed by 2 bases and V by 0 bases; bases with no gene match: 1. This CDR3 is CASSLGDRNYGYTF. Here the CDR3 DNA reads TGCGCCAGCAGCTTGGGGGACAGAAACTATGGCTACACCTTC. The full variable domain, in which reference TRBV5-1 and TRBJ1-2 provide the parts outside the CDR3, is KAGVTQTPRYLIKTRGQQVTLSCSPISGHRSVSWYQQTPGQGLQFLFEYFSETQRNKGNFPGRFSGRQFSNSRSEMNVSTLELGDSALYLCASSLGDRNYGYTFGSGTRLTVV.

The genes are TRBV6-5 and TRBJ2-1; 7 nucleotides line up with TRBD1. Trimming at V came to 2 bases and at J to 9 bases, leaving 4 bases not matched to a gene. The germline CDR1 and CDR2 sequences are MNHEY and SVGAGI. The CDR3 has 13 residues. The CDR3 sequence is CASSYQTGTEQFF. CDR3 in DNA: TGTGCCAGCAGTTACCAGACAGGGACTGAGCAGTTCTTC.

The rearrangement uses TRBV2 and TRBJ1-1; 8 positions agree with TRBD1. Germline V gene lookup returns CDR1 SNHLY and CDR2 FYNNEI. This CDR3 has 14 residues. The V gene end was trimmed by 5 bases and the J gene end by 4 bases; junction bases not matched to a gene: 6. The CDR3 loop reads CASSPNTGGTEAFF. DNA for the CDR3: TGTGCCAGCAGTCCAAATACAGGGGGCACTGAAGCTTTCTTT.

This clone was found once. V gene TRBV18 combines with J gene TRBJ2-7; 8 nucleotides line up with TRBD1. CDR3 length equals 13 residues. The V and J ends lost 4 bases and 6 bases, in that order; junction bases with no gene match: 5. Per germline, CDR1 KGHSH and CDR2 LQKENI. The CDR3 nucleotides are TGTGCCAGCTCACTCGACAGGGGCAGCGAGCAGTACGTC. The encoded protein is CASSLDRGSEQYV.

This rearrangement joins TRBV9 to TRBJ1-1; 8 bases match TRBD1. The CDR3 has 13 amino acids. J lost 5 bases, V lost 2 bases, and 2 bases had no gene match. Germline values: CDR1 SGDLS, CDR2 YYNGEE. This chain's CDR3 is CASSVTGGTEAFF. In nucleotides, the CDR3 is TGTGCCAGCAGCGTTACAGGGGGAACTGAAGCTTTCTTT.

The chain is built from TRBV7-2 and TRBJ1-1; 10 nucleotides match TRBD1. This CDR3 is 14 amino acids long. CDR1 is SGHTA, CDR2 FQGNSA, per germline. The V and J ends lost 3 bases and 4 bases, in that order; junction bases with no gene match: 2. The CDR3, as DNA: TGTGCCAGCAGCTTGCGGACAGGGGGCACTGAAGCTTTCTTT. It encodes CASSLRTGGTEAFF. The full variable domain, in which reference TRBV7-2 and TRBJ1-1 provide the parts outside the CDR3, is GAGVSQSPSNKVTEKGKDVELRCDPISGHTALYWYRQSLGQGLEFLIYFQGNSAPDKSGLPSDRFSAERTGGSVSTLTIQRTQQEDSAVYLCASSLRTGGTEAFFGQGTRLTVV.

This clone has only one observation. The chain uses TRBV30 and TRBJ1-1; TRBD1 matches at 7 bases. Germline assignment: CDR1 GTSNPN and CDR2 SVGIG (reference sequence). V gave up 5 bases and J gave up 4 bases; unmatched junction bases: 7. This CDR3 spans 13 amino acids. As DNA, the CDR3 is TGTGCCTGGGGGGGTCAGGGGGTCACTGAAGCTTTCTTT. Amino acids: CAWGGQGVTEAFF.

The V and J genes are TRBV5-1 and TRBJ2-1, with 9 bases identical to TRBD2. Per germline, CDR1 SGHRS and CDR2 YFSETQ. V lost 5 bases to trimming and J lost 5 bases; unmatched junction nucleotides: 5. The CDR3 length is 14 residues. The CDR3 DNA reads as TGCGCCAGCAGGCTCCTAGCGGGGAACAATGAGCAGTTCTTC. This gives the protein CASRLLAGNNEQFF. Variable domain in full (rest from reference TRBV5-1 and TRBJ2-1): KAGVTQTPRYLIKTRGQQVTLSCSPISGHRSVSWYQQTPGQGLQFLFEYFSETQRNKGNFPGRFSGRQFSNSRSEMNVSTLELGDSALYLCASRLLAGNNEQFFGPGTRLTVL.

This clone was counted a few times. The CDR3 reads CASSLAQNHQPQHF. The CDR3 DNA follows: TGTGCCAGCAGCTTAGCGCAGAACCATCAGCCCCAGCATTTT. The J gene is TRBJ1-5, the V gene TRBV7-8; D unresolved. CDR1 is SGHVS, CDR2 FQNEAQ, per germline. CDR3 size: 14 residues. V lost 0 bases and J 5 bases, leaving 8 bases between the germline ends.

The gene calls are TRBV7-3 and TRBJ2-3, with 9 bases fitting TRBD1. The length of the CDR3 is 15 residues. J gave up 5 bases and V 2 bases, and 5 bases lay outside the gene matches. Germline CDR1 is SGHTA and CDR2 is FQGTGA. This CDR3 is CASSLGTGRQDTQYF. The CDR3 coding sequence is TGTGCCAGCAGCTTAGGGACAGGGAGACAAGATACGCAGTATTTT.

The V gene is TRBV6-2 or TRBV6-3, the J gene TRBJ2-3; 8 nucleotides align to TRBD2. The CDR3 runs to 16 residues. With V trimmed by 5 bases and J by 0 bases, 7 bases remained unmatched. The germline gives CDR1 MNHEY, CDR2 SVGEGT. CDR3 residues: CASSRFSGASTDTQYF. The DNA of the CDR3 is TGTGCCAGCAGTCGCTTTAGCGGGGCAAGCACAGATACGCAGTATTTT.

This clone was picked up a small number of times. The gene calls are TRBV19 and TRBJ1-2; D call uncertain. V gave up 5 bases and J gave up 4 bases, with 11 bases separating them. Germline CDR1 and CDR2: LNHDA and SQIVND (reference sequence). CDR3 size: 13 residues. The CDR3 reads CASSLGQRYGYTF. CDR3 nucleotides: TGTGCCAGTAGTTTAGGTCAGCGCTATGGCTACACCTTC. The full variable domain, completed using reference TRBV19 and TRBJ1-2, is DGGITQSPKYLFRKEGQNVTLSCEQNLNHDAMYWYRQDPGQGLRLIYYSQIVNDFQKGDIAEGYSVSREKKESFPLTVTSAQKNPTAFYLCASSLGQRYGYTFGSGTRLTVV.

CDR3 DNA: TGTGCCAGCAGCTCCCCCGTGAGGGAGACCCAGTACTTC. This gives the protein CASSSPVRETQYF. V is TRBV9 and J is TRBJ2-5; the D is unclear. Germline values: CDR1 SGDLS, CDR2 YYNGEE. This CDR3 has 13 residues. V lost 4 bases, J lost 5 bases, and 12 bases lay in between. The whole variable domain, filled in from reference TRBV9 and TRBJ2-5, reads DSGVTQTPKHLITATGQRVTLRCSPRSGDLSVYWYQQSLDQGLQFLIQYYNGEERAKGNILERFSAQQFPDLHSELNLSSLELGDSALYFCASSSPVRETQYFGPGTRLLVL.

This rearrangement joins TRBV7-3 to TRBJ2-1; D gene unclear. V was shortened by 3 bases and J by 8 bases, with 11 bases between the two germline ends. Germline lookup yields CDR1 SGHTA and CDR2 FQGTGA. The CDR3 runs to 13 residues. The DNA of the CDR3 is TGTGCCAGCAGCTTCCCGGGTGGCGATGAGCAGTTCTTC. This sequence encodes CASSFPGGDEQFF.

This clone was observed a single time. This chain uses TRBV6-6 with TRBJ1-5; D call uncertain. CDR1 is MNHNY, CDR2 SVGAGI, per germline (reference sequence). The CDR3 totals 15 residues. Trimming took off 7 bases at V and 4 bases at J, with 17 bases between the two ends. CDR3 amino acids: CASTFTTGGNQPQHF. The CDR3 nucleotides read TGTGCCAGCACTTTCACCACGGGAGGGAATCAGCCCCAGCATTTT.

The rearrangement links TRBV7-9 to TRBJ1-5, with D unclear. V lost 1 base and J 4 bases, leaving 5 bases between the germline ends. The length of the CDR3 is 13 residues. Germline V gene data show CDR1 as SEHNR and CDR2 as FQNEAQ (reference sequence). The CDR3 region has the DNA TGTGCCAGCAGCTTAGACTCGAATCAGCCCCAGCATTTT. Protein: CASSLDSNQPQHF.

The rearrangement joins TRBV11-1 to TRBJ1-2; the D gene is possibly TRBD1 (5 bases). Deletions cut 1 base from V and 8 bases from J, with 17 bases between. Per germline, CDR1 SGHAT and CDR2 FQDESV (reference sequence). The CDR3 consists of 15 residues. Here the CDR3 reads CASSLETGERYGYTF. In DNA, the CDR3 is TGTGCCAGCAGCTTAGAGACGGGGGAACGATACGGCTACACCTTC.

This CDR3 is CASSPSGQMNSPLHF. The DNA for the CDR3 is TGTGCCAGCAGCCCGTCGGGACAGATGAATTCACCCCTCCACTTT. The rearrangement uses TRBV3-1 (or the pseudogene TRBV3-2) and TRBJ1-6, with 7 bases aligning to TRBD1. The ends lost 4 bases at V and 7 bases at J; junction bases unmatched: 7. Germline V gene lookup returns CDR1 LGHDT and CDR2 YNNKEL (reference sequence). The CDR3 loop spans 15 amino acids.

The chain couples TRBV5-1 to TRBJ2-5; 10 nucleotides align to TRBD1. CDR3 length: 16 residues. Trimming cost V 2 bases and J 1 base; bases outside gene matches: 5. CDR1 SGHRS and CDR2 YFSETQ come from the germline V gene. The CDR3 DNA sequence: TGCGCCAGCAGCTTTGGACAGGGGGTGTTCCAAGAGACCCAGTACTTC. It yields the protein CASSFGQGVFQETQYF.

The rearrangement links TRBV27 to TRBJ2-1, with TRBD2 matching over 10 bases. The germline V gene has CDR1 MNHEY and CDR2 SMNVEV (reference sequence). V dropped 2 bases and J dropped 5; count of bases not matched to a gene: 6. The length of the CDR3 is 16 residues. The CDR3 coding sequence is TGTGCCAGCAGTTTAGAAAGACTAGCGGGTCACAATGAGCAGTTCTTC. It yields the protein CASSLERLAGHNEQFF.

The J gene is TRBJ1-3, the V gene TRBV3-1 (or the pseudogene TRBV3-2); D is perhaps TRBD1 (5 bases). Germline V gene data show CDR1 as LGHDT and CDR2 as YNNKEL (reference sequence). The CDR3 is made up of 15 amino acids. V was pared by 4 bases and J by 6 bases, with 16 bases between. The CDR3 DNA follows: TGTGCCAGCAGCCTTTGGGGAACGGGGGAAAACACCATATATTTT. Translation: CASSLWGTGENTIYF.

For the CDR3, the DNA is TGCAGCGTTGAGATCCGGGTTAACACTGAAGCTTTCTTT. Protein sequence: CSVEIRVNTEAFF. The J gene is TRBJ1-1, the V gene TRBV29-1, with no clear D. Germline V CDR1 and CDR2: SQVTM, ANQGSEA. The length of the CDR3 is 13 residues. Trimming removed 3 bases from V and 2 bases from J, with 10 bases in between.

V usage is TRBV5-8 and J usage is TRBJ2-3; D gene unclear. This CDR3 spans 15 amino acids. Germline lookup yields CDR1 SGHTS and CDR2 YDEGEE. Trimming removed 0 bases from V and 2 bases from J, with 10 bases in between. The CDR3, as DNA: TGTGCCAGCAGCTTGGAACAGAGAAACACAGATACGCAGTATTTT. It specifies CASSLEQRNTDTQYF.

The genes are TRBV29-1 and TRBJ2-3; D gene unclear. The germline gives CDR1 SQVTM, CDR2 ANQGSEA. This CDR3 has 12 residues. The germline V and J ends were trimmed by 4 bases and 2 bases, with 7 bases remaining between them. The CDR3 spells CSVVYNTDTQYF. In DNA form, the CDR3 reads TGCAGCGTTGTGTACAACACAGATACGCAGTATTTT.

This clone was recorded a few times. The chain combines TRBV11-2 with TRBJ2-2; D is undetermined. Per the germline V gene, CDR1 is SGHAT and CDR2 is FQNNGV. The CDR3 is 13 amino acids. The V and J ends lost 4 bases and 5 bases respectively, with 8 bases between them. CDR3 in DNA: TGTGCCAGCAGCTGGGCTCAAACCGGGGAGCTGTTTTTT. Translation gives CASSWAQTGELFF.

The CDR3 reads CAWSVQGVGGANVLTF. The CDR3 DNA sequence: TGTGCCTGGAGTGTACAGGGGGTTGGTGGGGCCAACGTCCTGACTTTC. The gene calls are TRBV30 and TRBJ2-6, with TRBD1 matching over 8 bases. The CDR3 extends over 16 amino acids. The trim removed 0 bases at V and 3 bases at J, leaving 4 bases unmatched. Germline CDR1 and CDR2: GTSNPN and SVGIG (reference sequence).